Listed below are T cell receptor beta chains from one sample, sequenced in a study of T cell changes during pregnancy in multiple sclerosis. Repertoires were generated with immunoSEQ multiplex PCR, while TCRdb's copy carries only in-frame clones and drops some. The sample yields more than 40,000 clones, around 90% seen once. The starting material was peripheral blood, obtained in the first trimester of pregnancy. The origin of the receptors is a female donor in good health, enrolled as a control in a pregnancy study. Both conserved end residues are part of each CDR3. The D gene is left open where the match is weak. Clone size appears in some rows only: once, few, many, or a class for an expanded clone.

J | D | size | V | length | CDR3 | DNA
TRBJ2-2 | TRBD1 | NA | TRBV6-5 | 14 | CASTDRVNTGELFF | TGTGCCAGCACCGACAGGGTGAACACCGGGGAGCTGTTTTTT
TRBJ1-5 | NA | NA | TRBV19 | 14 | CASSIARTNQPQHF | TGTGCCAGTAGTATCGCCAGAACCAATCAGCCCCAGCATTTT
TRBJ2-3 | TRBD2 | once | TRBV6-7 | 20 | CASSYGRLAGVQKLTDTQYF | TGTGCCAGCAGTTACGGCCGACTAGCGGGAGTCCAGAAACTCACAGATACGCAGTATTTT
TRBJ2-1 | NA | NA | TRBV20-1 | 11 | CSATGLNEQFF | TGCAGTGCTACGGGATTGAATGAGCAGTTCTTC
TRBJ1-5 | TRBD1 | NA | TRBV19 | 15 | CASSSGTGGGQPQHF | TGTGCCAGTAGTAGCGGGACAGGGGGCGGTCAGCCCCAGCATTTT
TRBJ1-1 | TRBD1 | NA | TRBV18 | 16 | CASSSGQGMGSTEAFF | TGTGCCAGCTCATCTGGACAGGGGATGGGGAGCACTGAAGCTTTCTTT
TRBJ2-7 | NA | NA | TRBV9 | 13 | CASSPSGSYEQYF | TGTGCCAGCAGCCCTTCGGGCTCCTACGAGCAGTACTTC
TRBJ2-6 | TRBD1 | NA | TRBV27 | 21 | CASSLWPPTGASYPGANVLTF | TGTGCCAGCAGTTTATGGCCTCCAACAGGGGCCTCTTACCCTGGGGCCAACGTCCTGACTTTC
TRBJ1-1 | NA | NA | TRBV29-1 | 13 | CSVGRQTDTEAFF | TGCAGCGTAGGAAGACAGACCGACACTGAAGCTTTCTTT
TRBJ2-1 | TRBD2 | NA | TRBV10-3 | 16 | CAITGGVAGGVNEQFF | TGTGCCATCACGGGCGGGGTAGCGGGGGGGGTTAATGAGCAGTTCTTC
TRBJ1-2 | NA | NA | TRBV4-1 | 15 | CASSQDSGPNYGYTF | TGCGCCAGCAGCCAAGATTCAGGGCCCAACTATGGCTACACCTTC
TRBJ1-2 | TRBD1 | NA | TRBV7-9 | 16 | CASSFGQVGSNYGYTF | TGTGCCAGCAGCTTTGGACAGGTCGGATCTAACTATGGCTACACCTTC
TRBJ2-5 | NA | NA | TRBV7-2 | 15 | CASSRGASELETQYF | TGTGCCAGCAGCCGGGGGGCTAGCGAGTTGGAGACCCAGTACTTC
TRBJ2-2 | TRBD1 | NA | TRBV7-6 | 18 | CASSLPKQGELITGELFF | TGTGCCAGCAGCTTACCAAAACAGGGGGAGTTGATCACCGGGGAGCTGTTTTTT
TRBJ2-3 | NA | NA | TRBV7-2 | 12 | CASSFAQDTQYF | TGTGCCAGCAGCTTCGCCCAGGATACGCAGTATTTT
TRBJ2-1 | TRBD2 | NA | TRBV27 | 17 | CASSPRTSGRGENEQFF | TGTGCCAGCAGTCCCCGGACTAGCGGGAGAGGTGAGAATGAGCAGTTCTTC
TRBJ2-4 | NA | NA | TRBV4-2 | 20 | CASSQELVGASWVAKNIQYF | TGTGCCAGCAGCCAAGAGTTGGTTGGGGCCTCATGGGTTGCCAAAAACATTCAGTACTTC
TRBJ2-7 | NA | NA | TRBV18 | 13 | CASSPSPGYEQYF | TGTGCCAGCTCACCTTCTCCGGGATACGAGCAGTACTTC
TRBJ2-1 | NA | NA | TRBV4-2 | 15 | CASRTGGSSYNEQFF | TGTGCCAGCAGAACGGGGGGCAGCTCCTACAATGAGCAGTTCTTC
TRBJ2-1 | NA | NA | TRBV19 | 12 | CASSPQYNEQFF | TGTGCCAGTAGCCCCCAATACAATGAGCAGTTCTTC
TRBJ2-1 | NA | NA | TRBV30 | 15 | CAWRLSGVALVEQFF | TGTGCCTGGAGGTTATCAGGGGTAGCCCTAGTTGAGCAGTTCTTC
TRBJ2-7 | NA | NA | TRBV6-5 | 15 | CASTDRTTLSYEQYF | TGTGCCAGTACCGACAGGACAACCTTGAGCTACGAGCAGTACTTC
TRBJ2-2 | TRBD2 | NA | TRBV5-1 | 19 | CASSWTSGTSGGWTGELFF | TGCGCCAGCAGCTGGACCTCCGGGACTAGCGGGGGGTGGACCGGGGAGCTGTTTTTT
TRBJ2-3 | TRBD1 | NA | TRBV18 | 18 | CASSRGPPGQPTTDTQYF | TGTGCCAGCTCACGGGGGCCCCCGGGACAGCCTACTACAGATACGCAGTATTTT
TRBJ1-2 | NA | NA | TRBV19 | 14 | CASSRNLANYGYTF | TGTGCCAGTAGCAGAAACCTAGCTAACTATGGCTACACCTTC
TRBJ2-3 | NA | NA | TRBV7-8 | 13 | CASIDGSSDTQYF | TGTGCCAGCATCGACGGGAGTTCAGATACGCAGTATTTT
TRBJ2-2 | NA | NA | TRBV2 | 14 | CASNKAENTGELFF | TGTGCCAGCAATAAGGCGGAGAACACCGGGGAGCTGTTTTTT
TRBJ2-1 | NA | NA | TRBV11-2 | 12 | CASSLDLLARVF | TGTGCCAGCAGCTTAGATTTGCTAGCTAGGGTCTTC
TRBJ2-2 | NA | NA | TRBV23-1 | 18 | CASSQSMFLPLHTGELFF | TGCGCCAGCAGTCAATCGATGTTCCTACCATTACACACCGGGGAGCTGTTTTTT
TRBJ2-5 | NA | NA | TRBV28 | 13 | CASSFGREETQYF | TGTGCCAGCAGTTTTGGGCGGGAAGAGACCCAGTACTTC
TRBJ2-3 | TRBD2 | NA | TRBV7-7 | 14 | CASSIAGGSDTQYF | TGTGCTAGCAGCATAGCGGGGGGGTCAGATACGCAGTATTTT
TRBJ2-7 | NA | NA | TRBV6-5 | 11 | CASSRENEQYF | TGTGCCAGCAGTCGGGAGAACGAGCAGTACTTC
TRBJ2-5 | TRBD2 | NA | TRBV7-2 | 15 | CASSPGTSGQETQYF | TGTGCCAGCAGCCCGGGGACTAGCGGTCAAGAGACCCAGTACTTC
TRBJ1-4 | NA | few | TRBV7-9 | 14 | CASSARGPNEKLFF | TGTGCCAGCAGCGCCCGAGGGCCTAATGAAAAACTGTTTTTT
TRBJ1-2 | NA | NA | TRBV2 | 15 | CASSEIRSPNYGYTF | TGTGCCAGCAGTGAAATACGGTCGCCTAACTATGGCTACACCTTC
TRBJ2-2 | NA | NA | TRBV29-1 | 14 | CSVVLRTGTGELFF | TGCAGCGTGGTACTACGGACTGGCACCGGGGAGCTGTTTTTT
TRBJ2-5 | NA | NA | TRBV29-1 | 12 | CSVRDSRETQYF | TGCAGCGTGCGGGACAGCCGGGAGACCCAGTACTTC
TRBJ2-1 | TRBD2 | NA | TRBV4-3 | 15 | CASSQVGGSVNEQFF | TGCGCCAGCAGCCAAGTGGGGGGGAGTGTGAATGAGCAGTTCTTC
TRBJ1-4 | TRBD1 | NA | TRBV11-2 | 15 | CASSSLQGRGEKLFF | TGTGCCAGCAGCTCTCTACAGGGGAGAGGTGAAAAACTGTTTTTT
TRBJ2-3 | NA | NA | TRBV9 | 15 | CASSVQGSSTDTQYF | TGTGCCAGCAGCGTTCAGGGCAGTAGCACAGATACGCAGTATTTT
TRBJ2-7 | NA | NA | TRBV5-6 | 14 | CASSSSRATYEQYF | TGTGCCAGCAGCTCCTCCAGGGCTACCTACGAGCAGTACTTC
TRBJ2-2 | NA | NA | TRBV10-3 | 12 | CAIQSNTGELFF | TGTGCCATCCAGTCGAACACCGGGGAGCTGTTTTTT
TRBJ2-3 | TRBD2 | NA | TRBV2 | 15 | CASGPRGLAGDTQYF | TGTGCCAGCGGCCCGCGAGGACTAGCCGGGGATACGCAGTATTTT
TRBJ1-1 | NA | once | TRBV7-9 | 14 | CASGLTGSYGEAFF | TGTGCCAGCGGTCTGACAGGTTCGTACGGTGAAGCTTTCTTT
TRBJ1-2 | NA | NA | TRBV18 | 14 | CASSPSSGDYGYTF | TGTGCCAGCTCACCTTCTTCAGGGGACTATGGCTACACCTTC
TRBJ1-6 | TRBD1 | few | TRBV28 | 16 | CASSLIGPGGDKPLHF | TGTGCCAGCAGTTTAATTGGGCCAGGGGGCGATAAACCCCTCCACTTT
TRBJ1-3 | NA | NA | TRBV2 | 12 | CASTGAGNTIYF | TGTGCCAGCACAGGGGCTGGAAACACCATATATTTT
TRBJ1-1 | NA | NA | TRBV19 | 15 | CASTTNTGVSTEAFF | TGTGCCAGTACCACAAACACGGGAGTGAGCACTGAAGCTTTCTTT
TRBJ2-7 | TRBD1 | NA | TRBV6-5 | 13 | CASTYRGSYEQYF | TGTGCCAGCACTTACAGGGGCTCCTACGAGCAGTACTTC
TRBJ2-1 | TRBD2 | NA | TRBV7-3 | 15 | CASSFSSGRYNEQFF | TGTGCCAGCAGCTTTTCTAGCGGGAGGTACAATGAGCAGTTCTTC
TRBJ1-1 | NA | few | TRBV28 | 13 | CASSLIANTEAFF | TGTGCCAGCAGTTTAATAGCGAACACTGAAGCTTTCTTT
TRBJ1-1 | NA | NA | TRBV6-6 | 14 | CASTSGGQNTEAFF | TGTGCCAGCACCTCGGGGGGCCAAAACACTGAAGCTTTCTTT
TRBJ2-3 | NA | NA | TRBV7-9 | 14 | CASSSTGDTDTQYF | TGTGCCAGCAGCTCGACAGGAGACACAGATACGCAGTATTTT
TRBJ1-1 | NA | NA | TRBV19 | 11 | CASSRGVEAFF | TGTGCCAGTAGTAGGGGGGTTGAGGCTTTCTTT
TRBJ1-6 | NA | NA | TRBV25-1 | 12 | CASSDPTGSLHF | TGTGCCAGCAGTGACCCGACAGGTTCCCTCCACTTT
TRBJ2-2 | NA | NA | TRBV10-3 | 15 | CAISDSTINTGELFF | TGTGCCATCAGTGACAGTACCATTAACACCGGGGAGCTGTTTTTT
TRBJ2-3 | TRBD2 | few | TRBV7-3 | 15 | CASSSGGGAGDTQYF | TGTGCCAGCAGCTCCGGCGGGGGGGCCGGAGATACGCAGTATTTT